Described below is a single TCR beta chain sequence and its context. The sample originates from a study of cytomegalovirus exposure and HLA in healthy donors. Both 60 Vbeta primers and 13 Jbeta primers went into the PCR. Libraries were prepared by immunoSEQ multiplex PCR; TCRdb keeps only in-frame clonotypes and omits some of them. This sample lists around 200,000 clones; its ten largest clones have around 1.1%. Deletions cut 4 bases from V and 8 bases from J, with 14 bases between. Germline V CDR1 and CDR2: MNHNY, SVGAGI (reference sequence). CDR3 length equals 14 residues. The sequenced material came from PBMCs. V is TRBV6-6 and J is TRBJ1-4; perhaps TRBD1 as D (5 bases). This TCR came from a girl aged 2 to 10 in good health and CMV-seropositive. CDR3 amino acids: CASSSPREGEKLFF. CDR3 coding DNA: TGTGCCAGCAGTTCCCCCAGGGAAGGGGAAAAACTGTTTTTT.